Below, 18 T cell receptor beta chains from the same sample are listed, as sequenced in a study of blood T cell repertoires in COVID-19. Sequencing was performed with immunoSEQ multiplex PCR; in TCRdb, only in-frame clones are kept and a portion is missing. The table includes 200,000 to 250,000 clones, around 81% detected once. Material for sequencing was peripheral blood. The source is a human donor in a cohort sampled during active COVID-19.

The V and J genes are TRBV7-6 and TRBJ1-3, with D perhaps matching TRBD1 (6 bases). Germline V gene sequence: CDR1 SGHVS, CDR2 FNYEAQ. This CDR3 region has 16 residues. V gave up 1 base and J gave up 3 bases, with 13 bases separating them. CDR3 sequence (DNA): TGTGCCAGCAGCTTAGATGTAGGGGGAATTGGAAACACCATATATTTT. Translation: CASSLDVGGIGNTIYF.

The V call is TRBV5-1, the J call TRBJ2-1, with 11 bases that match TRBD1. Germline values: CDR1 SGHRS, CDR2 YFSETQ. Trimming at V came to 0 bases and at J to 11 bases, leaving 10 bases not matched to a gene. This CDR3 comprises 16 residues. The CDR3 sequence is CASSLAGTGGPVKQFF. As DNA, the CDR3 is TGCGCCAGCAGCTTGGCCGGGACAGGGGGACCTGTTAAGCAGTTCTTC.

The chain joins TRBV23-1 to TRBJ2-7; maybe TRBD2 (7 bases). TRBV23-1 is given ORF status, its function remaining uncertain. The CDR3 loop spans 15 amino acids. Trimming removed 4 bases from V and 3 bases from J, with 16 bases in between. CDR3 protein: CASSPPGEGDYEQYF. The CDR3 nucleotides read TGCGCCAGCAGTCCCCCGGGGGAGGGGGACTACGAGCAGTACTTC.

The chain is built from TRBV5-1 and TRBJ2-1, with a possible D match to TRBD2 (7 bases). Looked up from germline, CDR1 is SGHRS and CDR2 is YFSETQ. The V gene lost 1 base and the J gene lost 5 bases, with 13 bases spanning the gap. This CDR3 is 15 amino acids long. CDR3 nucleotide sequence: TGCGCCAGCAGCTTGCAGGGGAGGGTCGACAATGAGCAGTTCTTC. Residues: CASSLQGRVDNEQFF.

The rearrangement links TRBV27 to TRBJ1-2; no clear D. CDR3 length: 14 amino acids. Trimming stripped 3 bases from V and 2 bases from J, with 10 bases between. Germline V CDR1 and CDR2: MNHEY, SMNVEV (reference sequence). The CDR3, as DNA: TGTGCCAGCAGTTTCCGCAGTTACAACTATGGCTACACCTTC. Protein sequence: CASSFRSYNYGYTF.

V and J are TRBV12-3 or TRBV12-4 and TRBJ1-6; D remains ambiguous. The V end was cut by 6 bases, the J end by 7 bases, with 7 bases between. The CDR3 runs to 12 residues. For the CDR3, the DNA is TGTGCCAGCAGGATAAGCAATTCACCCCTCCACTTT. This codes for CASRISNSPLHF.

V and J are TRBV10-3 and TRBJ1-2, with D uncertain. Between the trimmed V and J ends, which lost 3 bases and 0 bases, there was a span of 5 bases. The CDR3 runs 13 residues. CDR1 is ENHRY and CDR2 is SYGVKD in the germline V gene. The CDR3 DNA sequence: TGTGCCATCAGTGAAGAGTCTAACTATGGCTACACCTTC. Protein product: CAISEESNYGYTF.

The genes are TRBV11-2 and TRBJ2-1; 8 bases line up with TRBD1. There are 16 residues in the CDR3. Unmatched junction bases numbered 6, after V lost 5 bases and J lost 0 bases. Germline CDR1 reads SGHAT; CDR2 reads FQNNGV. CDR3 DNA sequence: TGTGCCAGCAGCCCTGGACAGGGTAGCTCCTACAATGAGCAGTTCTTC. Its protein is CASSPGQGSSYNEQFF.

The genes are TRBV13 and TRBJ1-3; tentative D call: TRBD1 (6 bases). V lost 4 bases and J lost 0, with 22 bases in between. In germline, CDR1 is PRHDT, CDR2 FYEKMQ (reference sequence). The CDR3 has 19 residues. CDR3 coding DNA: TGTGCCAGCAGCTACTCCGGGACACGGAAAGGGTTCTCTGGAAACACCATATATTTT. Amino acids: CASSYSGTRKGFSGNTIYF.

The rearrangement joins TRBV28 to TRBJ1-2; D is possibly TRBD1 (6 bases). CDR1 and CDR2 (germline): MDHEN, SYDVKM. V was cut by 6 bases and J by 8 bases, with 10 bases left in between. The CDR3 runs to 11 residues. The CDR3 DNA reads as TGTGCCAGCAGGTACAGGGACGGCTACACCTTC. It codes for CASRYRDGYTF.

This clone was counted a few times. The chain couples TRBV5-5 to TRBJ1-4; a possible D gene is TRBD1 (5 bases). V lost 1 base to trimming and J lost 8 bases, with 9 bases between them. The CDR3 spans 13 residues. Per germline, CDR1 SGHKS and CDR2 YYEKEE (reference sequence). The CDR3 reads CASSLWTQEKLFF. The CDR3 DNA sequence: TGTGCCAGCAGCTTGTGGACACAAGAAAAACTGTTTTTT.

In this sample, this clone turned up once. Here the CDR3 reads CASSPSGILYGYTF. The DNA of the CDR3 is TGTGCCAGCAGTCCCTCCGGGATCCTCTATGGCTACACCTTC. V gene TRBV6-5 combines with J gene TRBJ1-2, with no clear D. There are 14 residues in the CDR3. CDR1 and CDR2 from the germline V gene are MNHEY and SVGAGI. V lost 5 bases to trimming and J lost 4 bases, with 14 bases between them.

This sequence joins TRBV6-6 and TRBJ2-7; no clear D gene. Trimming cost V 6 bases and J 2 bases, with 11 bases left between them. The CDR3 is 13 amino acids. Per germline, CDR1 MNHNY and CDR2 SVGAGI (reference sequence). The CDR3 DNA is TGTGCCAGCAGCCCCTCAGGCACCTACGAGCAGTACTTC. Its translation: CASSPSGTYEQYF.

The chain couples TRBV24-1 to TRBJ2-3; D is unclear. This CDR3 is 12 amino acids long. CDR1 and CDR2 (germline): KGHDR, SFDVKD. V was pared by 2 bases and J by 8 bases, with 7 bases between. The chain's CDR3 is CATSDYRLTQYF. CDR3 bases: TGTGCCACCAGTGATTATAGACTTACGCAGTATTTT.

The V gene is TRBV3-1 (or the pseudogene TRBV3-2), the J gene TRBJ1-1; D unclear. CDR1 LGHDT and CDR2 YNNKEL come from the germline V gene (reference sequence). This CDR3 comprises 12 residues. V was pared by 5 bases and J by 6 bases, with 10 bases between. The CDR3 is CASSSLEAEAFF. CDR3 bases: TGTGCCAGCAGCTCCCTTGAGGCTGAAGCTTTCTTT.

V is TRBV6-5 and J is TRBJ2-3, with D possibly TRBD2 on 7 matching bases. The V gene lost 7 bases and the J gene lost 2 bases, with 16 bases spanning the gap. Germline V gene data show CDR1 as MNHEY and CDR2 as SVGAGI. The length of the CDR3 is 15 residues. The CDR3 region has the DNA TGTGCCAGCACCGGGGGAGGGGGTTCCACAGATACGCAGTATTTT. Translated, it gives CASTGGGGSTDTQYF.

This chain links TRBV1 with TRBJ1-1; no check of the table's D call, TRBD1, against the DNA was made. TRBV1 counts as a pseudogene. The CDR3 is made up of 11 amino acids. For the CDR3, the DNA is TGCACCAGCAGCCCAGACAGTGAAGCTTTCTTT. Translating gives CTSSPDSEAFF.

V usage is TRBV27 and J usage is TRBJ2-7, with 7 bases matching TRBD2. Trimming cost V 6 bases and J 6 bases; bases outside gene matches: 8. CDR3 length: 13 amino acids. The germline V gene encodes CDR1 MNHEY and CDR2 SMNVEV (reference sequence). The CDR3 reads CASSPGWGGEQYF. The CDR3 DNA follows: TGTGCCAGCAGCCCCGGTTGGGGGGGCGAGCAGTACTTC.